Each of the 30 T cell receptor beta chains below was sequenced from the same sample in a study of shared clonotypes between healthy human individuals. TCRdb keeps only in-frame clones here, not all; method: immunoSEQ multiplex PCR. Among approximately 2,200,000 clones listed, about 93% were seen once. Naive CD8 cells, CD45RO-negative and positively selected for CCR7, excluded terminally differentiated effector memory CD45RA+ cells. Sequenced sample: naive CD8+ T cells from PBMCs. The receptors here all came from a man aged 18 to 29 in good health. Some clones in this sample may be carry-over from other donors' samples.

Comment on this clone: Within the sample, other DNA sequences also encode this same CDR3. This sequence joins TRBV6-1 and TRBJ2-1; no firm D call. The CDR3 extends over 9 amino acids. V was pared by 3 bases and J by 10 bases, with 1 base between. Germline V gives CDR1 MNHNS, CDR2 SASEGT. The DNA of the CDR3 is TGTGCCAGCAGTGACGAGCAGTTCTTC. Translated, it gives CASSDEQFF.

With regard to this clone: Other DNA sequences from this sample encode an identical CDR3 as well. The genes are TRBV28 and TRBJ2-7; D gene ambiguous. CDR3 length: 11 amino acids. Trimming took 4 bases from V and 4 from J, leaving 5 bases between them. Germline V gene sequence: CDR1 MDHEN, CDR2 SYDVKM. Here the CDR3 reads CASSYAYEQYF. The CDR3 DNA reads TGTGCCAGCAGTTACGCTTACGAGCAGTACTTC. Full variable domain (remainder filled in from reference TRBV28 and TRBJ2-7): DVKVTQSSRYLVKRTGEKVFLECVQDMDHENMFWYRQDPGLGLRLIYFSYDVKMKEKGDIPEGYSVSREKKERFSLILESASTNQTSMYLCASSYAYEQYFGPGTRLTVT.

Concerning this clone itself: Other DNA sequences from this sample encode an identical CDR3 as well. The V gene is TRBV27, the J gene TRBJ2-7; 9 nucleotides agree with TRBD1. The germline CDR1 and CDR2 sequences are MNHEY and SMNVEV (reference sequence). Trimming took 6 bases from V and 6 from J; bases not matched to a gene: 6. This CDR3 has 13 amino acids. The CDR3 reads CASSWDRVSEQYF. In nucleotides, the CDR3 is TGTGCCAGCAGCTGGGACAGGGTTAGCGAGCAGTACTTC.

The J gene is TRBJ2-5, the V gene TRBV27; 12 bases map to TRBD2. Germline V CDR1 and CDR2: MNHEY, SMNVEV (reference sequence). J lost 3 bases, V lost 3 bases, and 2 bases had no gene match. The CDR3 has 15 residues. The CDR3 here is CASSLTSGRKETQYF. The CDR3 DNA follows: TGTGCCAGCAGTTTGACTAGCGGGAGAAAAGAGACCCAGTACTTC.

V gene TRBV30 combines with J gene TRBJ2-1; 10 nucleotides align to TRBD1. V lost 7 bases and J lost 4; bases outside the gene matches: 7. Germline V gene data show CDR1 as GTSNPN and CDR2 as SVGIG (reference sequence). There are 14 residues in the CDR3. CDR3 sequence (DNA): TGTGCCTCGGGGGACAGGGGCCTTTACAATGAGCAGTTCTTC. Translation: CASGDRGLYNEQFF.

The CDR3 coding sequence is TGTGCTAGTGGTTCTACAGGGGGGCGCACAGATACGCAGTATTTT. Translating gives CASGSTGGRTDTQYF. This chain links TRBV12-5 with TRBJ2-3; TRBD1 matches 8 bases. V trimming: 4 bases; J trimming: 1 base; junction bases outside the gene matches: 4. CDR3 length: 15 residues. The germline gives CDR1 LGHNT, CDR2 FRNRAP.

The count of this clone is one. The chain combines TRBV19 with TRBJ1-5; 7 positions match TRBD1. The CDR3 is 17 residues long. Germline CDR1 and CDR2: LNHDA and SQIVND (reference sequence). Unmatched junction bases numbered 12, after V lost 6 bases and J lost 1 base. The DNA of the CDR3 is TGTGCCAGTAGCGCTAAACAGGGGTCTGAGAGCAATCAGCCCCAGCATTTT. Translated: CASSAKQGSESNQPQHF.

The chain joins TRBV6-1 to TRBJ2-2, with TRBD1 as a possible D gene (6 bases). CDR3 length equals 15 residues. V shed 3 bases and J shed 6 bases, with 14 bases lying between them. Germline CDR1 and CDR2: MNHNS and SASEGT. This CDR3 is CASSENRVFPGELFF. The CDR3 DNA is TGTGCCAGCAGTGAGAACAGGGTTTTTCCCGGGGAGCTGTTTTTT.

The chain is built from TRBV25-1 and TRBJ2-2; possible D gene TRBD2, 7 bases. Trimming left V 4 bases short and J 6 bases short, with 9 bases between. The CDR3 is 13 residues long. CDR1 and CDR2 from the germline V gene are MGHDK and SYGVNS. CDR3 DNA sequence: TGTGCCAGCAGTGGCGGGGGCCCCGGGGAGCTGTTTTTT. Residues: CASSGGGPGELFF.

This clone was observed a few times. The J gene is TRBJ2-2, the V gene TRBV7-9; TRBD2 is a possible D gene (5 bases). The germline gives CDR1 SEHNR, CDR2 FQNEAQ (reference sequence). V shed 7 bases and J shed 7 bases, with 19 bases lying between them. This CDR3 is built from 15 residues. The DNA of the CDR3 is TGTGCCAGCACCTCGGGTAGCGCCCTGGGCGGGGAGCTGTTTTTT. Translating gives CASTSGSALGGELFF. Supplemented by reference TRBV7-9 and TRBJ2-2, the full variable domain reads DTGVSQNPRHKITKRGQNVTFRCDPISEHNRLYWYRQTLGQGPEFLTYFQNEAQLEKSRLLSDRFSAERPKGSFSTLEIQRTEQGDSAMYLCASTSGSALGGELFFGEGSRLTVL.

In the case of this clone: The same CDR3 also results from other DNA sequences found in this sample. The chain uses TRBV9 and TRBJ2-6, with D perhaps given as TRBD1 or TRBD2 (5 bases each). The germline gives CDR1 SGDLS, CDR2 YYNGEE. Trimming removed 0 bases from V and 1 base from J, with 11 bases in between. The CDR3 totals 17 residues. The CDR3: CASSVGGRESGANVLTF. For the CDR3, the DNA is TGTGCCAGCAGCGTAGGCGGCAGGGAGTCTGGGGCCAACGTCCTGACTTTC.

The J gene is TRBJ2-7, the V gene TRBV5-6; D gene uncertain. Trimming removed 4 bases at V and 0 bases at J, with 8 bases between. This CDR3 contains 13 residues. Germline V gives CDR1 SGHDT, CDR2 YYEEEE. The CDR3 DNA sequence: TGTGCCAGCAGCCAGGACCACTCCTACGAGCAGTACTTC. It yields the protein CASSQDHSYEQYF. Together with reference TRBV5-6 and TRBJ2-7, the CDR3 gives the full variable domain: DAGVTQSPTHLIKTRGQQVTLRCSPKSGHDTVSWYQQALGQGPQFIFQYYEEEERQRGNFPDRFSGHQFPNYSSELNVNALLLGDSALYLCASSQDHSYEQYFGPGTRLTVT.

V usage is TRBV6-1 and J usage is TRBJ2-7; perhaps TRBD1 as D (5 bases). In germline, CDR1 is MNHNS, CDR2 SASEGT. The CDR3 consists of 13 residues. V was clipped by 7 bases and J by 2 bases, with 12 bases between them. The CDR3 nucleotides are TGTGCCAGCAACACAGGCAGTACCTACGAGCAGTACTTC. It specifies CASNTGSTYEQYF.

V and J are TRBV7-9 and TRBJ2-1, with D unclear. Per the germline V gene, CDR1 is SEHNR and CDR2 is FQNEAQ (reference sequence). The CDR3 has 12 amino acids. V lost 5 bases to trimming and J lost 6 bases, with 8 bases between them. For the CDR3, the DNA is TGTGCCAGCAGCACCGGAGCCAATGAGCAGTTCTTC. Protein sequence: CASSTGANEQFF.

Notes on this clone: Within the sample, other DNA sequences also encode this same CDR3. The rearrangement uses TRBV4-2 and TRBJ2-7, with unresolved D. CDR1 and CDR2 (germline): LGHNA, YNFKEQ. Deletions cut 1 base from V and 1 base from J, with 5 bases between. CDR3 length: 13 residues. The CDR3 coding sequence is TGTGCCAGCAGCCAAGGACGGTCCTACGAGCAGTACTTC. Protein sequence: CASSQGRSYEQYF.

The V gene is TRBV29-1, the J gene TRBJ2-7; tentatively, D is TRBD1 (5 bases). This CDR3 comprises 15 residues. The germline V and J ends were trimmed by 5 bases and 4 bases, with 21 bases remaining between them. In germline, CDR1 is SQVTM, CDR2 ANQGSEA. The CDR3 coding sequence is TGCAGCGTTTACGGCAGGGCTTTAATCGGTTACGAGCAGTACTTC. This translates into CSVYGRALIGYEQYF.

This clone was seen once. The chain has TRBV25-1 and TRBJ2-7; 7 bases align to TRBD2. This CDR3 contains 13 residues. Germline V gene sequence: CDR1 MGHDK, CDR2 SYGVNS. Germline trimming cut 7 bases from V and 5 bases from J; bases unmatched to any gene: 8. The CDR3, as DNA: TGTGCCAGCATACAGATTGGGGGGGACGAGCAGTACTTC. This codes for CASIQIGGDEQYF.

CDR3 region: CASSLTFGRANTEAFF. In nucleotides, the CDR3 is TGTGCCAGCAGTTTAACTTTCGGCAGAGCGAACACTGAAGCTTTCTTT. This rearrangement joins TRBV27 to TRBJ1-1; D remains unclear. The CDR3 contains 16 residues. V gave up 2 bases and J gave up 1 base, with 14 bases separating them. Germline V CDR1 and CDR2: MNHEY, SMNVEV (reference sequence).

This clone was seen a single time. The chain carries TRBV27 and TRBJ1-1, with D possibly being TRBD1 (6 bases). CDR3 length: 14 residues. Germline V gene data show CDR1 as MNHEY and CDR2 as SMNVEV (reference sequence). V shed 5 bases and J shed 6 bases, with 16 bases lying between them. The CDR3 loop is CASSVVRGAPEAFF. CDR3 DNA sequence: TGTGCCAGCAGTGTCGTTCGGGGGGCCCCTGAAGCTTTCTTT.

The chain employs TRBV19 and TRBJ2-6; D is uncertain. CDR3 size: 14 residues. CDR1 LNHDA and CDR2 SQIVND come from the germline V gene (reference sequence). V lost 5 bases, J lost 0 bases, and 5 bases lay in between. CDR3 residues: CASSPNSGANVLTF. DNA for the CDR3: TGTGCCAGTAGTCCGAACTCTGGGGCCAACGTCCTGACTTTC.

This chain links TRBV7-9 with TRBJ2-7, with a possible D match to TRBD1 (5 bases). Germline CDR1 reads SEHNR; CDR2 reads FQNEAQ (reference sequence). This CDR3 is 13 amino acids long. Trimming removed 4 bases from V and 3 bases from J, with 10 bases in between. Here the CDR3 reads CASSSDSNYEQYF. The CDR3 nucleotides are TGTGCCAGCAGCTCCGACAGTAACTACGAGCAGTACTTC.

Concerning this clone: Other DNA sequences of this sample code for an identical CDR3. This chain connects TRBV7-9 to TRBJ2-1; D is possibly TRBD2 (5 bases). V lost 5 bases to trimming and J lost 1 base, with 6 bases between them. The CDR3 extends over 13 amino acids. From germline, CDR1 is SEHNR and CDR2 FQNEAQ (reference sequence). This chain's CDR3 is CASSGSSYNEQFF. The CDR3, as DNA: TGTGCCAGCAGCGGGAGTTCCTACAATGAGCAGTTCTTC.

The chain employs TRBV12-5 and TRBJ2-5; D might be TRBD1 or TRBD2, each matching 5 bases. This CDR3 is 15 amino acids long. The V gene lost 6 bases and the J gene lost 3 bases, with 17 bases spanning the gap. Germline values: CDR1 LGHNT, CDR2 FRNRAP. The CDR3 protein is CASGPGPTGEETQYF. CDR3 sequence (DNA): TGTGCTAGTGGCCCGGGGCCAACAGGAGAAGAGACCCAGTACTTC. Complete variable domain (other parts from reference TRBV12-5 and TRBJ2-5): DARVTQTPRHKVTEMGQEVTMRCQPILGHNTVFWYRQTMMQGLELLAYFRNRAPLDDSGMPKDRFSAEMPDATLATLKIQPSEPRDSAVYFCASGPGPTGEETQYFGPGTRLLVL.

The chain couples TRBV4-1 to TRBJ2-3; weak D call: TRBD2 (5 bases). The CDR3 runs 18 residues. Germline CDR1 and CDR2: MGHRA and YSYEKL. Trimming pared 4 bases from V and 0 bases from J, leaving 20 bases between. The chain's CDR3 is CASSLPGSGLPSTDTQYF. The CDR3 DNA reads TGCGCCAGCAGCCTCCCGGGGTCGGGCCTACCAAGCACAGATACGCAGTATTTT.

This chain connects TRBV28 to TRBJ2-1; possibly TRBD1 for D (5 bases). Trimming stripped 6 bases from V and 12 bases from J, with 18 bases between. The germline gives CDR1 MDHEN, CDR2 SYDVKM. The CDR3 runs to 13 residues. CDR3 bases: TGTGCCAGCAGCCTTGGGGCCGCTGTTTGGCAGTTCTTC. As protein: CASSLGAAVWQFF.

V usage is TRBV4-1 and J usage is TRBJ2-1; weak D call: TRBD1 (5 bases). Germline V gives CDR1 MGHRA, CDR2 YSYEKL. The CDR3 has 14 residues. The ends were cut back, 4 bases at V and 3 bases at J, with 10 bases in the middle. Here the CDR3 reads CASSPYDSYNEQFF. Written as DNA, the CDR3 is TGCGCCAGCAGCCCTTACGACAGCTACAATGAGCAGTTCTTC.

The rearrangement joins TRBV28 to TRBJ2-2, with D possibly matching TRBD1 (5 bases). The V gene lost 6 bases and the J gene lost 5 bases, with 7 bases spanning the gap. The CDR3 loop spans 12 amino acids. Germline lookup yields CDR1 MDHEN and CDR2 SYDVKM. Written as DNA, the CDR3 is TGTGCCAGCAGGACAGAGACCGGGGAGCTGTTTTTT. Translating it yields CASRTETGELFF.

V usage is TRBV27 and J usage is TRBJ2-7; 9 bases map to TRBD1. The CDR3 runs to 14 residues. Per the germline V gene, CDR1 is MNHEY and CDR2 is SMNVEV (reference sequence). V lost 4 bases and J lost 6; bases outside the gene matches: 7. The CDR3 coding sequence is TGTGCCAGCAGTTACCGGGACAGGGAGAGCGAGCAGTACTTC. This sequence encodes CASSYRDRESEQYF.

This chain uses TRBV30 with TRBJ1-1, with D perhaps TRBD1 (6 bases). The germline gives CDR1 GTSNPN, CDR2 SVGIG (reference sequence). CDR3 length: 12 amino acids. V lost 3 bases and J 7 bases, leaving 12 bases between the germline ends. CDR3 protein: CAWSEGVGEAFF. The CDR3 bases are TGTGCCTGGAGCGAGGGGGTGGGTGAAGCTTTCTTT.

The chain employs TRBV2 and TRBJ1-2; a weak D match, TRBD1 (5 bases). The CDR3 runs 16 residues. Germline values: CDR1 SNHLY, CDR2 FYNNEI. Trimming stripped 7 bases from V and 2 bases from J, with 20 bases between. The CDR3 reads CASTGDRPEGNYGYTF. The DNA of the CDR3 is TGTGCCAGCACTGGGGACCGACCCGAGGGGAACTATGGCTACACCTTC.